This TCR beta chain was documented in a study of blood T cell repertoires in COVID-19 (TCRdb year 2020). Study-level background: Samples from collaborators originated in the United States, Italy and Spain and spanned both the acute and convalescent phases of COVID-19. The repertoires were made available in a free public database intended to serve as a resource for research on the immune response to SARS-CoV-2. The prospective study material was composed of cDNA or gDNA derived from T cells, B-cell-depleted T cells, or PBMCs. Where available, HLA class I and class II types were taken from metadata supplied by the sample provider and were not determined by assay-based typing. The samples were drawn from the first 160 participants of the ongoing ImmuneRACE study and from 950 to 1,500 subjects provided by 6 global collaborators. Subjects who had been exposed to COVID-19, were actively infected with it, or had recovered from it provided the deeply sampled blood TCRbeta repertoires that made up the dataset. The sample metadata nearly always contained a de-identified subject ID, COVID-19 status, age in years and sex. The research as a whole found: Clinical and demographic metadata were provided uncurated, with the amount varying by source and participant.

TCRbeta CDR3 regions were amplified from genomic DNA using the immunoSEQ Assay, a bias-controlled multiplex PCR. In the paper's pipeline: Nucleated cell counts per sample were estimated from amplification of reference gene primers within the assay. To quantify the absolute abundance of each unique TCRbeta CDR3 rearrangement, sequence reads were collapsed and filtered. For each sample, productive Simpson clonality was calculated as the square root of Simpson's diversity index across productive rearrangements. TCRdb provides this immuneACCESS table in a form limited to in-frame rearrangements. Some clones are lacking; in checked studies, under half of them reflect an unresolved V gene, and why the rest are absent is not known. The V and J calls and clone size are taken from that table; D and trimming were inferred from the DNA. The sample has 200,000 to 250,000 clones on record, roughly 83% of them singletons. The ten largest clones take up more than 7% of the sample.

The CDR3 goes from the cysteine to the phenylalanine over 14 residues. Of the read, only the CDR3 DNA is kept; its 42 bases are in frame from base 1. Trimming removed 3 bases from V and 6 bases from J; the gene matches leave 7 bases unexplained. CDR1 SGHTS and CDR2 YDEGEE were looked up in the germline V gene. In the case of this clone: Its antigen is not yet known. Within one base of it there is no much larger clone, and no base qualities were kept.

Whole blood was collected in K2EDTA tubes by collaborating institutions according to the institutions' own protocols. For TCRbeta analysis, collaborator samples were shipped as frozen whole blood, as isolated PBMCs, or as DNA extracted from either sample type. Recombination joined TRBV5-8 with TRBJ2-7; 9 central bases correspond to TRBD1. This clonotype originated in a man aged 80 or over with acute or convalescent COVID-19. Sequencing used peripheral blood. At the DNA level, the sequence is TGTGCCAGCAGCTCGTACAGGGGGCTTGGCGAGCAGTACTTC. The encoded protein is CASSSYRGLGEQYF.